This T cell receptor beta chain was recorded in a study of monozygotic twins with inflammatory bowel disease. From the 5' RACE reads, TCRdb lists one entry per CDR3 protein and no DNA. This table lists around 400,000 distinct CDR3 sequences. CDR3 size: 15 residues. Germline V lookup: CDR1 MNHEY, CDR2 SVGEGT. This rearrangement joins TRBV6-2 or TRBV6-3 to TRBJ1-2. The sequencing sample was made of blood. The clonotype comes from a human donor with ulcerative colitis or Crohn's disease, or a healthy co-twin of an affected twin (not recorded which). The CDR3 reads CASSYPGLLGGGYTF.